A single sample gave rise to the 20 T cell receptor beta chains below, sequenced in a study of Graves' ophthalmopathy and Graves' hyperthyroidism. The TCR beta CDR3 regions underwent amplification from RNA transcripts. Second-round multiplex PCR came after first-round RT-PCR with HTBI primers. In TCRdb, the multiplex PCR reads were re-called with MiXCR into one record per CDR3 protein. The sample lists 600,000 to 700,000 distinct CDR3 sequences, roughly 41% occurring once. The sequenced sample consisted of peripheral blood. The receptors were gathered from an adult man with Graves' ophthalmopathy.

The chain joins TRBV4-2 to TRBJ1-5, with TRBD1 as a possible D gene (6 bases). The CDR3 covers 16 residues. Germline V gene lookup returns CDR1 LGHNA and CDR2 YNFKEQ. The V end was cut by 1 base, the J end by 7 bases, with 17 bases between. The CDR3: CASSQAGKGGYQPQHF. The CDR3, as DNA: TGTGCCAGCAGCCAAGCGGGAAAGGGGGGCTACCAGCCCCAGCATTTT.

The V call is TRBV7-3, the J call TRBJ1-6; D call uncertain. Trimming shortened V by 9 bases and J by 7 bases, and 22 bases separated the two germline ends. The CDR3 length is 16 residues. Germline V gives CDR1 SGHTA, CDR2 FQGTGA. CDR3 coding DNA: TGTGCCAGTAGGAGAGCTAGCGGCACAGACAATTCACCCCTCCACTTT. It codes for CASRRASGTDNSPLHF.

The table lists this clonotype with many counts. The chain couples TRBV5-1 to TRBJ1-1; D gene ambiguous. The CDR3 consists of 13 residues. Germline CDR1 reads SGHRS; CDR2 reads YFSETQ. Trimming left V 0 bases short and J 2 bases short, with 5 bases between. CDR3 DNA: TGCGCCAGCAGCTTGGCAGATAACACTGAAGCTTTCTTT. This codes for CASSLADNTEAFF.

J is TRBJ1-1 and V is TRBV9, with D tentatively TRBD1 (6 bases). Germline CDR1 reads SGDLS; CDR2 reads YYNGEE. The germline V and J ends were trimmed by 4 bases and 3 bases, with 16 bases remaining between them. The CDR3 covers 15 residues. For the CDR3, the DNA is TGTGCCAGCAGCACCGGACCCAGGGGTGACACTGAAGCTTTCTTT. Translation gives CASSTGPRGDTEAFF.

This clonotype was observed a few times. V gene TRBV7-8 combines with J gene TRBJ2-7; D could derive from TRBD1 or TRBD2 (6 bases each). Germline CDR1 SGHVS, CDR2 FQNEAQ. V lost 5 bases and J 0 bases, leaving 26 bases between the germline ends. The CDR3 covers 19 residues. The CDR3 spells CASSQDLIRMGGRSYEQYF. CDR3 bases: TGTGCCAGCAGCCAAGATCTCATTCGGATGGGGGGCCGCTCCTACGAGCAGTACTTC.

This clonotype was counted ten times or more. The chain links TRBV5-1 to TRBJ1-5, with D possibly TRBD1 on 6 matching bases. CDR1 is SGHRS, CDR2 YFSETQ, per germline. The CDR3 runs to 16 residues. V was clipped by 4 bases and J by 3 bases, with 17 bases between them. This CDR3 is CASSPAPQGNNQPQHF. For the CDR3, the DNA is TGCGCCAGCAGCCCGGCCCCTCAGGGGAACAATCAGCCCCAGCATTTT.

This clonotype was recorded many times. The chain carries TRBV25-1 and TRBJ1-6; TRBD1 aligns across 7 bases. With V trimmed by 3 bases and J by 7 bases, 9 bases remained unmatched. Per the germline V gene, CDR1 is MGHDK and CDR2 is SYGVNS. This CDR3 is 16 amino acids long. The CDR3 region is CASSDRLGTANSPLHF. CDR3 nucleotides: TGTGCCAGCAGTGATAGGTTGGGGACAGCAAATTCACCCCTCCACTTT.

This clonotype has a count of ten or more. The chain employs TRBV29-1 and TRBJ1-2, with D possibly being TRBD1 (5 bases). V was pared by 1 base and J by 4 bases, with 13 bases between. Per germline, CDR1 SQVTM and CDR2 ANQGSEA. The CDR3 loop spans 14 amino acids. The CDR3 coding sequence is TGCAGCGTTGAAGGGGGCAGGGCAGGCTATGGCTACACCTTC. It specifies CSVEGGRAGYGYTF.

In the case of this clonotype: A much larger clone differs by one base, so this may be a read error. The chain uses TRBV20-1 and TRBJ2-7, with TRBD1 identical over 9 bases. The CDR3 has 12 amino acids. CDR1 and CDR2 (germline): DFQATT, SNEGSKA (reference sequence). CDR3 residues: CSARDRGYEQCF. Written as DNA, the CDR3 is TGCAGTGCTAGGGACAGGGGATACGAGCAGTGCTTC.

Regarding this clonotype: A much more abundant neighbour one base away suggests this may be a read error. The V and J genes are TRBV19 and TRBJ1-3; 7 bases map to TRBD1. Germline CDR1 LNHDA, CDR2 SQIVND (reference sequence). This CDR3 is built from 14 residues. CDR3 coding DNA: TGTGCCAGTAGTGTGGACAGGATTGGAAGCACCATATATTTT. This encodes CASSVDRIGSTIYF. Full variable domain (remainder filled in from reference TRBV19 and TRBJ1-3): DGGITQSPKYLFRKEGQNVTLSCEQNLNHDAMYWYRQDPGQGLRLIYYSQIVNDFQKGDIAEGYSVSREKKESFPLTVTSAQKNPTAFYLCASSVDRIGSTIYFGEGSWLTVV.

This clonotype was recorded a few times. This chain uses TRBV15 with TRBJ2-1, with unresolved D. Trimming took off 4 bases at V and 0 bases at J, with 10 bases between the two ends. The CDR3 is 15 residues long. The germline CDR1 and CDR2 sequences are LNHNV and YYDKDF (reference sequence). The CDR3 DNA reads as TGTGCCACCAGCATGGGGTCGAGCTCCTACAATGAGCAGTTCTTC. It encodes CATSMGSSSYNEQFF. The variable domain in full, with the rest retrieved from reference TRBV15 and TRBJ2-1, is DAMVIQNPRYQVTQFGKPVTLSCSQTLNHNVMYWYQQKSSQAPKLLFHYYDKDFNNEADTPDNFQSRRPNTSFCFLDIRSPGLGDTAMYLCATSMGSSSYNEQFFGPGTRLTVL.

This chain uses TRBV4-3 with TRBJ1-5; a possible D gene is TRBD1 (5 bases). This CDR3 is 15 amino acids long. CDR1 and CDR2 from the germline V gene are LGHNA and YSLEER. V was pared by 0 bases and J by 7 bases, with 13 bases between. The CDR3 nucleotides are TGCGCCAGCAGCCAAGAGGGGGGTACGAGGCAGCCCCAGCATTTT. It codes for CASSQEGGTRQPQHF.

This clonotype was counted many times. J is TRBJ1-1 and V is TRBV2, with D maybe TRBD1 (6 bases). Germline V lookup: CDR1 SNHLY, CDR2 FYNNEI. V lost 0 bases and J 6 bases, leaving 20 bases between the germline ends. The CDR3 covers 17 residues. Here the CDR3 DNA reads TGTGCCAGCAGTGAAGCGGTTGGACAGATTGGAAACCCTGAAGCTTTCTTT. Translation gives CASSEAVGQIGNPEAFF.

This clonotype was recorded many times. The J gene is TRBJ1-2, the V gene TRBV19; TRBD1 is a possible D gene (6 bases). CDR3 size: 13 residues. V lost 5 bases to trimming and J lost 8 bases, with 15 bases between them. From germline, CDR1 is LNHDA and CDR2 SQIVND (reference sequence). This CDR3 reads CASSPGQTGGYTF. The CDR3 region has the DNA TGTGCCAGTAGTCCGGGACAAACGGGAGGCTACACCTTC. The full variable domain, rest sourced from reference TRBV19 and TRBJ1-2, is DGGITQSPKYLFRKEGQNVTLSCEQNLNHDAMYWYRQDPGQGLRLIYYSQIVNDFQKGDIAEGYSVSREKKESFPLTVTSAQKNPTAFYLCASSPGQTGGYTFGSGTRLTVV.

This clonotype appeared a single time. The chain joins TRBV11-2 to TRBJ2-1; 16 bases fit TRBD2. V lost 5 bases to trimming and J lost 5 bases; unmatched junction nucleotides: 9. Germline lookup yields CDR1 SGHAT and CDR2 FQNNGV. This CDR3 is 18 amino acids long. The CDR3 DNA sequence: TGTGCCAGCAGCCCAGGGACTAGCGGGGGGGGATTCGACAATGAGCAGTTCTTC. Protein: CASSPGTSGGGFDNEQFF. Complete variable domain (other parts from reference TRBV11-2 and TRBJ2-1): EAGVAQSPRYKIIEKRQSVAFWCNPISGHATLYWYQQILGQGPKLLIQFQNNGVVDDSQLPKDRFSAERLKGVDSTLKIQPAKLEDSAVYLCASSPGTSGGGFDNEQFFGPGTRLTVL.

This clonotype was observed a single time. V and J are TRBV7-9 and TRBJ1-4; D might be TRBD1 (5 bases). V lost 5 bases and J lost 1, with 11 bases in between. The CDR3 totals 15 residues. Germline values: CDR1 SEHNR, CDR2 FQNEAQ (reference sequence). In DNA, the CDR3 is TGTGCCAGCAGCAACACCGGGGGAACTAATGAAAAACTGTTTTTT. Translating gives CASSNTGGTNEKLFF.

This clonotype was seen repeatedly, ten times or more. The chain uses TRBV7-3 and TRBJ2-7, with 7 bases aligning to TRBD2. Germline V CDR1 and CDR2: SGHTA, FQGTGA. The CDR3 is 13 residues long. Trimming removed 5 bases from V and 5 bases from J; junction bases left unmatched: 6. CDR3 loop: CASSPSRGNEQYF. The DNA of the CDR3 is TGTGCCAGCAGCCCCTCGCGGGGGAACGAGCAGTACTTC.

The chain carries TRBV6-1 and TRBJ2-5, with D possibly TRBD2 on 6 matching bases. The better agreement between TRBJ2-7 and the DNA end casts doubt on the J call. Germline V lookup: CDR1 MNHNS, CDR2 SASEGT. CDR3 size: 16 residues. The CDR3 loop reads CASSYSGVRSSYEQYF. In DNA, the CDR3 is TGTGCCAGCAGTTACTCGGGGGTCAGGAGCTCCTACGAGCAGTACTTC.

This clonotype was observed at least ten times. The V call is TRBV29-1, the J call TRBJ2-5, with TRBD2 as a possible D gene (5 bases). The CDR3 has 15 residues. The V end was cut by 2 bases, the J end by 2 bases, with 15 bases between. CDR1 and CDR2 (germline): SQVTM, ANQGSEA. DNA of the CDR3: TGCAGCGTTGAAAGTGAGGGTCCCCCACAAGAGACCCAGTACTTC. It codes for CSVESEGPPQETQYF.

The rearrangement joins TRBV5-1 to TRBJ1-5, with 10 nucleotides matching TRBD1. CDR1 is SGHRS, CDR2 YFSETQ, per germline. J was trimmed by 14 bases and V by 3 bases; bases with no gene match: 11. This CDR3 is 14 amino acids long. CDR3 protein: CASSWRTGGVYEHF. The CDR3 nucleotides read TGCGCCAGCAGCTGGAGGACAGGGGGAGTCTACGAGCATTTT. The full variable domain, its missing parts supplied by reference TRBV5-1 and TRBJ1-5, is KAGVTQTPRYLIKTRGQQVTLSCSPISGHRSVSWYQQTPGQGLQFLFEYFSETQRNKGNFPGRFSGRQFSNSRSEMNVSTLELGDSALYLCASSWRTGGVYEHFGDGTRLSIL.